The 11 T cell receptor beta chains below all came from one sample that was sequenced in a study of control samples from healthy donors and cancer patients. This table comes from immunoSEQ multiplex PCR, and its TCRdb copy is limited to in-frame clones, with some not included. The sample lists roughly 120,000 clones, approximately 88% occurring once. What was sequenced was blood. These receptors came from a man aged 50 to 59 in good health.

The chain carries TRBV7-9 and TRBJ2-5, with D maybe TRBD1 (6 bases). The CDR3 is made up of 15 amino acids. The germline CDR1 and CDR2 sequences are SEHNR and FQNEAQ (reference sequence). Trimming removed 4 bases at V and 5 bases at J, with 17 bases between. CDR3: CASSYQGKDMETQYF. In DNA, the CDR3 is TGTGCCAGCAGCTACCAGGGGAAGGACATGGAGACCCAGTACTTC.

The chain links TRBV6-5 to TRBJ2-1, with 9 bases identical to TRBD1. The CDR3 is 12 residues long. The J segment lost 12 bases and the V segment lost 11 bases, leaving 11 bases of the junction unmatched. The germline V gene has CDR1 MNHEY and CDR2 SVGAGI. CDR3 in amino acids: CAAGTGRHGQFF. The CDR3 region has the DNA TGTGCCGCAGGGACAGGGCGGCATGGGCAGTTCTTC.

V gene TRBV2 combines with J gene TRBJ2-1; the D gene is possibly TRBD2 (6 bases). Germline lookup yields CDR1 SNHLY and CDR2 FYNNEI. The CDR3 is 13 residues long. The V end was cut by 6 bases, the J end by 5 bases, with 11 bases between. In DNA form, the CDR3 reads TGTGCCAGCAGGCGGACTATACACAATGAGCAGTTCTTC. Translating it yields CASRRTIHNEQFF.

This chain joins TRBV11-3 and TRBJ2-1, with TRBD2 identical over 14 bases. CDR1 and CDR2 (germline): SGHNT, YENEEA. CDR3 length: 20 amino acids. V gave up 5 bases and J gave up 4 bases; unmatched junction bases: 16. The CDR3 region has the DNA TGTGCCAGCAGCCCTCGGACTAGCGGGGGGCAAATCCTCCGTTACAATGAGCAGTTCTTC. Its translation: CASSPRTSGGQILRYNEQFF.

This chain connects TRBV5-1 to TRBJ1-4; D gene unclear. V gave up 3 bases and J gave up 0 bases, with 6 bases separating them. Germline V CDR1 and CDR2: SGHRS, YFSETQ. The CDR3 contains 14 residues. This CDR3 reads CASSSAATNEKLFF. For the CDR3, the DNA is TGCGCCAGCAGCTCGGCAGCAACTAATGAAAAACTGTTTTTT.

The V and J genes are TRBV6-2 or TRBV6-3 and TRBJ2-2; D is unclear. In germline, CDR1 is MNHEY, CDR2 SVGEGT. The V end was cut by 7 bases, the J end by 4 bases, with 16 bases between. The CDR3 is 15 residues long. CDR3 DNA: TGTGCCAGCATCCCGGACGGTCTGCGCACCGGGGAGCTGTTTTTT. Amino acids: CASIPDGLRTGELFF.

The V gene is TRBV6-5, the J gene TRBJ2-3, with D perhaps matching TRBD1 (6 bases). The CDR3 runs to 15 residues. Trimming removed 2 bases at V and 0 bases at J, with 9 bases between. The germline V gene has CDR1 MNHEY and CDR2 SVGAGI. The CDR3 here is CASSYGQPSTDTQYF. The CDR3 bases are TGTGCCAGCAGTTACGGACAGCCTAGCACAGATACGCAGTATTTT.

The gene calls are TRBV5-1 and TRBJ1-2; 7 bases fit TRBD1. CDR3 length equals 14 residues. The ends lost 6 bases at V and 4 bases at J; junction bases unmatched: 9. Germline V gene data show CDR1 as SGHRS and CDR2 as YFSETQ. The CDR3 protein is CASNGGGQSYGYTF. The CDR3 bases are TGCGCCAGCAACGGAGGGGGCCAAAGCTATGGCTACACCTTC.

The V and J genes are TRBV7-9 and TRBJ1-1; TRBD1 agrees at 7 bases. V dropped 6 bases and J dropped 0; count of bases not matched to a gene: 13. The CDR3 extends over 17 amino acids. CDR1 and CDR2 (germline): SEHNR, FQNEAQ (reference sequence). This CDR3 reads CASSGGDSIELNTEAFF. CDR3 bases: TGTGCCAGCAGTGGAGGGGACAGCATAGAGTTGAACACTGAAGCTTTCTTT.

The chain links TRBV10-3 to TRBJ2-3; D gene unclear. The CDR3 runs 15 residues. The V end lost 0 bases, the J end lost 1 base, and 8 bases lay between the germline ends. Germline CDR1 and CDR2: ENHRY and SYGVKD. Here the CDR3 DNA reads TGTGCCATCAGTGAGTCGAGGAAAGGCACAGATACGCAGTATTTT. Translation: CAISESRKGTDTQYF.

The V call is TRBV5-1, the J call TRBJ1-1, with TRBD1 as a possible D gene (5 bases). V was pared by 0 bases and J by 9 bases, with 9 bases between. CDR3 size: 12 residues. Germline V gives CDR1 SGHRS, CDR2 YFSETQ. CDR3 DNA sequence: TGCGCCAGCAGCTTGGAGGGGACTCAAGCTTTCTTT. Its translation is CASSLEGTQAFF.